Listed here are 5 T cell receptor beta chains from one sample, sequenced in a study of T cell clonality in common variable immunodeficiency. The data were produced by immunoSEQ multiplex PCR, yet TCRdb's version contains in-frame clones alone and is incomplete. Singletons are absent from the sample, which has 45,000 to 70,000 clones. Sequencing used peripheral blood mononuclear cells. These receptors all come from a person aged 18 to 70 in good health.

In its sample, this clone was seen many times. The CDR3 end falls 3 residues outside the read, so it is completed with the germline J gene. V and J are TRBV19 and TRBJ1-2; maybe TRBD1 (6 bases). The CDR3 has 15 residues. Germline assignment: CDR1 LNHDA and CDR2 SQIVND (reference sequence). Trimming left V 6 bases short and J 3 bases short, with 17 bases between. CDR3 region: CASRRPGVLDYGYTF. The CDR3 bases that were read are TGTGCCAGTAGACGTCCAGGGGTGCTGGACTATGGC.

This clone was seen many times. CDR3 sequence: CASSVTGERTEAFF. CDR3 bases read: TGTGCCAGTAGTGTGACAGGGGAACGCACTGAA. V gene TRBV19 combines with J gene TRBJ1-1; TRBD1 matches 8 bases. From the germline J gene comes the end of the CDR3, since the read stops 3 residues before it. This CDR3 has 14 amino acids. CDR1 and CDR2 (germline): LNHDA, SQIVND (reference sequence). Trimming cost V 5 bases and J 4 bases; bases outside gene matches: 6. The entire variable domain, with the rest obtained from reference TRBV19 and TRBJ1-1, is as follows: DGGITQSPKYLFRKEGQNVTLSCEQNLNHDAMYWYRQDPGQGLRLIYYSQIVNDFQKGDIAEGYSVSREKKESFPLTVTSAQKNPTAFYLCASSVTGERTEAFFGQGTRLTVV.

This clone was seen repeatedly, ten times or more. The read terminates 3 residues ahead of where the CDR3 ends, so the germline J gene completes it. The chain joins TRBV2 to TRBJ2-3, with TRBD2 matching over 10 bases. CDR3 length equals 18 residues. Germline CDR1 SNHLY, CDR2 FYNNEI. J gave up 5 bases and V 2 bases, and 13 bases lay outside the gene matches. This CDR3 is CASSEFGLAGVSEDTQYF. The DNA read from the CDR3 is TGTGCCAGCAGTGAATTTGGGCTAGCGGGAGTAAGTGAAGATACG.

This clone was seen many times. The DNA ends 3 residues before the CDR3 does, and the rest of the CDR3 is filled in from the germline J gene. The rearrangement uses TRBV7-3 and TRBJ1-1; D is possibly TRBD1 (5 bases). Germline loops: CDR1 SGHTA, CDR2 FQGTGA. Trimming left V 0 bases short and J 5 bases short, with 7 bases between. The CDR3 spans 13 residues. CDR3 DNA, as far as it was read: TGTGCCAGCAGCTTAACAGGGGAGACTGAA. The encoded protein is CASSLTGETE. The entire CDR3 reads CASSLTGETEAFF.

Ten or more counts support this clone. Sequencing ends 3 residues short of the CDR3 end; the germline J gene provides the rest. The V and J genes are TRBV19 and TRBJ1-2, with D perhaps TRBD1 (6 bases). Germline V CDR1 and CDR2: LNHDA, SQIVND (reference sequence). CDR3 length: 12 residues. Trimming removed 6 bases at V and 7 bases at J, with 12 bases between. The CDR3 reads CASRTGSSGYTF. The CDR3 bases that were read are TGTGCCAGTAGAACAGGGTCGTCTGGC.